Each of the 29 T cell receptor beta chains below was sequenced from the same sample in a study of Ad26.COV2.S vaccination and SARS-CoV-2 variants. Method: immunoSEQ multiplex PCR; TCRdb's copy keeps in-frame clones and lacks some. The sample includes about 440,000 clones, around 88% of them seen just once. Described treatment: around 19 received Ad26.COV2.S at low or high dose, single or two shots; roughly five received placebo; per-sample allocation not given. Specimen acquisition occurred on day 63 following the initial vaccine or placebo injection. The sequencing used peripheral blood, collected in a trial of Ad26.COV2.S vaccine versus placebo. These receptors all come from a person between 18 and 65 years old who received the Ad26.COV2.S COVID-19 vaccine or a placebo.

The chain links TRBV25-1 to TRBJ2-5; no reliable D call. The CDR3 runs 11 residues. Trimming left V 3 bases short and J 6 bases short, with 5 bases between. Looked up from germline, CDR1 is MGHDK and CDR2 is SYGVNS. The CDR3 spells CASSDHQTQYF. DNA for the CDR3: TGTGCCAGCAGTGATCATCAGACCCAGTACTTC.

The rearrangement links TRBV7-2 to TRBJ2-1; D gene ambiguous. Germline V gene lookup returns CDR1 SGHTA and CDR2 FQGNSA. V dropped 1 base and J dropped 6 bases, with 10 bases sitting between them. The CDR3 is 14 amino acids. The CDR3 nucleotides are TGTGCCAGCAGCTTAGACTACCTTGCCAATGAGCAGTTCTTC. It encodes CASSLDYLANEQFF.

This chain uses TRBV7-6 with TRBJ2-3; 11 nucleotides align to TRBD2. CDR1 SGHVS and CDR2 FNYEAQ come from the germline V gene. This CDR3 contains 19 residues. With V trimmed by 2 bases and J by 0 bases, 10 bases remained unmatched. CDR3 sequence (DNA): TGTGCCAGCAGCTTAATGGGTCGGTCTAGCGGGAGGAGCACAGATACGCAGTATTTT. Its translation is CASSLMGRSSGRSTDTQYF.

CDR3: CASATSRLAASTDTQYF. DNA for the CDR3: TGTGCCAGCGCGACCTCGCGACTAGCGGCGAGCACAGATACGCAGTATTTT. This sequence joins TRBV10-3 and TRBJ2-3; 9 nucleotides agree with TRBD2. CDR3 length equals 17 residues. The V gene's germline CDR1 is ENHRY and CDR2 SYGVKD. V was clipped by 10 bases and J by 0 bases; unmatched bases: 14.

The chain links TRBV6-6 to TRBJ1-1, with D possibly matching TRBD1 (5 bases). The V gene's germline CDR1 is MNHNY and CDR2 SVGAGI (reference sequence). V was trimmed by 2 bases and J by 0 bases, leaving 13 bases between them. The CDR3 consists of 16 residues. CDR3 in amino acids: CASSYPDGGLNTEAFF. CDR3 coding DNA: TGTGCCAGCAGTTACCCGGATGGGGGTTTGAACACTGAAGCTTTCTTT.

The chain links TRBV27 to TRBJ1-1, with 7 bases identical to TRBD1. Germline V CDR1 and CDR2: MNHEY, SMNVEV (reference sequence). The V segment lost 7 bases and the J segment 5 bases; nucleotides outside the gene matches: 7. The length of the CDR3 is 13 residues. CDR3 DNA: TGTGCCAGCACCTGGACAGGCGGGACTGAAGCTTTCTTT. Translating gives CASTWTGGTEAFF.

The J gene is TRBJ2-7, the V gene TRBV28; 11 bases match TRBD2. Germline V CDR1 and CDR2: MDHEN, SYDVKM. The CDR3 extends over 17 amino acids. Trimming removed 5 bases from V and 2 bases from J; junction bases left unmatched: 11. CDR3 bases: TGTGCCAGCAGTCTGACTACTAGCGGGAGTTACACCTACGAGCAGTACTTC. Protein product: CASSLTTSGSYTYEQYF.

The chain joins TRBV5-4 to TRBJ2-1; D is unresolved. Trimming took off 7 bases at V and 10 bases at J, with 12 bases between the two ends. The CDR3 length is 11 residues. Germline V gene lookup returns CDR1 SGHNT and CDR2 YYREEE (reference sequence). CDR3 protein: CASGSTQEQFF. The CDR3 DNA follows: TGTGCCAGCGGATCAACACAGGAGCAGTTCTTC.

This chain's CDR3 is CASSRPGDEQFF. CDR3 nucleotides: TGTGCCAGCAGCCGGCCGGGCGATGAGCAGTTCTTC. The rearrangement uses TRBV5-4 and TRBJ2-1; no clear D gene. V lost 4 bases and J 8 bases, leaving 10 bases between the germline ends. CDR3 length: 12 residues. The germline CDR1 and CDR2 sequences are SGHNT and YYREEE (reference sequence).

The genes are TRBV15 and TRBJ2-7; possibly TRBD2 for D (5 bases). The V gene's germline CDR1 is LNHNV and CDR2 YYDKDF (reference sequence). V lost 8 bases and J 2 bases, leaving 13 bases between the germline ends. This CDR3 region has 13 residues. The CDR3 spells CATPMSGPYEQYF. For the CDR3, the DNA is TGTGCCACCCCCATGAGCGGACCCTACGAGCAGTACTTC.

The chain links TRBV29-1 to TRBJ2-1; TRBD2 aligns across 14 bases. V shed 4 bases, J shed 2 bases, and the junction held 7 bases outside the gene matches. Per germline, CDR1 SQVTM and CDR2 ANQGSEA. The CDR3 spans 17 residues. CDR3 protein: CSVGGTSGSLPYNEQFF. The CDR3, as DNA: TGCAGCGTTGGGGGGACTAGCGGGAGTTTGCCCTACAATGAGCAGTTCTTC.

CDR3 sequence: CASSSPPDTQYF. Here the CDR3 DNA reads TGTGCCAGCAGTTCGCCACCAGATACGCAGTATTTT. The chain combines TRBV27 with TRBJ2-3; D remains ambiguous. Germline V CDR1 and CDR2: MNHEY, SMNVEV (reference sequence). Trimming pared 4 bases from V and 4 bases from J, leaving 6 bases between. The CDR3 sequence is 12 residues long.

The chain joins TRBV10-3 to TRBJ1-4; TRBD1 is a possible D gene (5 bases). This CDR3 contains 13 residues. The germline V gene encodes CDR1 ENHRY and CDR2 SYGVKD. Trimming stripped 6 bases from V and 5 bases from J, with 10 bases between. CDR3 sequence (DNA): TGTGCCATCAGGGGGGACGCCAATGAAAAACTGTTTTTT. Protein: CAIRGDANEKLFF.

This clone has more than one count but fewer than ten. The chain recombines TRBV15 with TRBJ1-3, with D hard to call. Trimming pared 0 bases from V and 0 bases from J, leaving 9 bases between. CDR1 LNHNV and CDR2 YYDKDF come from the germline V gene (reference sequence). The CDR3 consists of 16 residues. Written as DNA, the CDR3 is TGTGCCACCAGCAGAGATCGGCTTAGCTCTGGAAACACCATATATTTT. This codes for CATSRDRLSSGNTIYF.

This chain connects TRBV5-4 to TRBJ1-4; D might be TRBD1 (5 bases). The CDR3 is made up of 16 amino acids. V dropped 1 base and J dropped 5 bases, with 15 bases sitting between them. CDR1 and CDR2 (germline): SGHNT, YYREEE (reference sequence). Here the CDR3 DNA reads TGTGCCAGCAGCTTGAAAGGGGAAGGAGCCAATGAAAAACTGTTTTTT. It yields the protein CASSLKGEGANEKLFF. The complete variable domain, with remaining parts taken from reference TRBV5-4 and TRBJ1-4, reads ETGVTQSPTHLIKTRGQQVTLRCSSQSGHNTVSWYQQALGQGPQFIFQYYREEENGRGNFPPRFSGLQFPNYSSELNVNALELDDSALYLCASSLKGEGANEKLFFGSGTQLSVL.

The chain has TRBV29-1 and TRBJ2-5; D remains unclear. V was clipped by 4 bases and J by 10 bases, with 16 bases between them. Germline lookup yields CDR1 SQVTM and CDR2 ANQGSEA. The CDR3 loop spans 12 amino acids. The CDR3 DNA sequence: TGCAGCGTTGTAACCCAGCCCACGGGCCAGTACTTC. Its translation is CSVVTQPTGQYF.

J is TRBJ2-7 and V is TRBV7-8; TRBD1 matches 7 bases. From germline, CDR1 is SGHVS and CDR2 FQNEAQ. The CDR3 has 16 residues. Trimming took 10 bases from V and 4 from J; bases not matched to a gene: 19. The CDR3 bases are TGTGCCACCCGTCCCTGGGCCGGGACAGAAATTTACGAGCAGTACTTC. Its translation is CATRPWAGTEIYEQYF.

This chain's CDR3 is CASSLRGRLAASTGELFF. DNA for the CDR3: TGTGCCAGCAGCTTAAGGGGAAGACTAGCGGCCTCCACCGGGGAGCTGTTTTTT. The V call is TRBV7-3, the J call TRBJ2-2, with 9 bases fitting TRBD2. The CDR3 spans 18 residues. The germline gives CDR1 SGHTA, CDR2 FQGTGA. With 1 base clipped from V and 4 bases from J, the junction kept 10 bases outside the gene matches. Full variable domain (remainder filled in from reference TRBV7-3 and TRBJ2-2): GAGVSQTPSNKVTEKGKYVELRCDPISGHTALYWYRQSLGQGPEFLIYFQGTGAADDSGLPNDRFFAVRPEGSVSTLKIQRTERGDSAVYLCASSLRGRLAASTGELFFGEGSRLTVL.

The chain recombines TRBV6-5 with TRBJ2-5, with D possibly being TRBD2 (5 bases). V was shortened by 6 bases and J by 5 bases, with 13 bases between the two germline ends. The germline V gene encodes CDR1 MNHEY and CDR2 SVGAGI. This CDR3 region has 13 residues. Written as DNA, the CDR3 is TGTGCCAGCAGGGACTGGGCGTCGGAGACCCAGTACTTC. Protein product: CASRDWASETQYF.

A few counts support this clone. The chain's CDR3 is CASSLVAGRGEAFF. DNA for the CDR3: TGTGCCAGCAGCTTAGTGGCGGGGAGAGGTGAAGCTTTCTTT. The V gene is TRBV7-9, the J gene TRBJ1-1; no reliable D call. Trimming stripped 1 base from V and 7 bases from J, with 13 bases between. CDR1 is SEHNR, CDR2 FQNEAQ, per germline (reference sequence). The CDR3 spans 14 residues.

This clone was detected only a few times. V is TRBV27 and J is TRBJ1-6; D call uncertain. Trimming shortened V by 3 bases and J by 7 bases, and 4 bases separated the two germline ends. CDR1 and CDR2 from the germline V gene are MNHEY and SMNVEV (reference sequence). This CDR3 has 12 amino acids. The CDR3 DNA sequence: TGTGCCAGCAGTTTTTGGAATTCACCCCTCCACTTT. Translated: CASSFWNSPLHF.

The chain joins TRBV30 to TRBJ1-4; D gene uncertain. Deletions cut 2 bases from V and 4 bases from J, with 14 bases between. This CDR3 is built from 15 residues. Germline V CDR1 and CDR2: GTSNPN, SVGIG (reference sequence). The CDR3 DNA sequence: TGTGCCTGGAGTTTGGGAGGAGCGGGTAATGAAAAACTGTTTTTT. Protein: CAWSLGGAGNEKLFF.

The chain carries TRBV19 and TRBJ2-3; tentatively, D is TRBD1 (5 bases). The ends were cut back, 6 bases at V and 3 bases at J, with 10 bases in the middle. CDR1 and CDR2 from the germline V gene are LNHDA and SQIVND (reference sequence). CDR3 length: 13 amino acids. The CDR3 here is CASRGRATDTQYF. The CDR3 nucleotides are TGTGCCAGTAGGGGCAGGGCAACAGATACGCAGTATTTT.

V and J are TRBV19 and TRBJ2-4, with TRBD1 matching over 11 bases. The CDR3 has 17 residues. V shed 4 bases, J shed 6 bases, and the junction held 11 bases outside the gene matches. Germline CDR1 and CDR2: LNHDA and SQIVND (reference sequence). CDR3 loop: CASSSLPGQGERNIQYF. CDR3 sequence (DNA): TGTGCCAGTAGTAGCCTACCGGGACAGGGGGAGAGAAACATTCAGTACTTC.

This chain's CDR3 is CASSIGTASRYF. DNA for the CDR3: TGTGCCAGCAGCATCGGGACAGCAAGTCGGTACTTC. V is TRBV12-3 or TRBV12-4 and J is TRBJ2-7; TRBD1 aligns across 7 bases. Losses at the gene ends were 6 bases for V and 12 bases for J; bases not matched to a gene: 11. The CDR3 loop spans 12 amino acids.

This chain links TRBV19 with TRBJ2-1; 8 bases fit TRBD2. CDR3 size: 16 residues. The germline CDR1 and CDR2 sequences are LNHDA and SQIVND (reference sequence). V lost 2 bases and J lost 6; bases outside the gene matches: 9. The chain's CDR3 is CASSIRVGTRVNEQFF. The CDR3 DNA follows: TGTGCCAGTAGTATACGGGTGGGGACTAGAGTCAATGAGCAGTTCTTC.

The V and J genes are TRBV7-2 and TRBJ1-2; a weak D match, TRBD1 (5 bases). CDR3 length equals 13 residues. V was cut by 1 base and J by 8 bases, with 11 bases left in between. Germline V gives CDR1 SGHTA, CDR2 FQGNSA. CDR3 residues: CASSLDPGTGYTF. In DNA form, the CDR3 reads TGTGCCAGCAGCTTAGACCCGGGGACGGGCTACACCTTC.

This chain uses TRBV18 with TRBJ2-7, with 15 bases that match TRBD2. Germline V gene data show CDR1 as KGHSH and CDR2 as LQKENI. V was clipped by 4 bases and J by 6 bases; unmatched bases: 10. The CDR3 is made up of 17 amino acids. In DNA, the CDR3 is TGTGCCAGCTCACTTACCGGGACTAGCGGGAGGATGAGCGAGCAGTACTTC. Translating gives CASSLTGTSGRMSEQYF.

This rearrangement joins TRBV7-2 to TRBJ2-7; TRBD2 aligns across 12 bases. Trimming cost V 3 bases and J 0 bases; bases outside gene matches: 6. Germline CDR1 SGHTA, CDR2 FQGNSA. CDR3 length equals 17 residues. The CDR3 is CASSFWTSGTISYEQYF. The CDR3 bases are TGTGCCAGCAGCTTCTGGACTAGCGGGACTATCTCCTACGAGCAGTACTTC.